This T cell receptor (beta chain) was found in a study of CD8 T cells in Susac syndrome. cDNA came from 0.5 to 1 ug RNA primed by random hexamers. A single record per CDR3 protein comes from TCRdb applying MiXCR to the immunoSEQ multiplex PCR reads. The repertoire consists of 300,000 to 350,000 distinct CDR3 sequences, with about 90% occurring once and the leading ten covering over 0.05%. The CDR3 is 12 amino acids. V was pared by 6 bases and J by 5 bases, with 10 bases between. The sample taken for sequencing was CD4+ T cells from PBMCs. The clonotype was recovered from a human donor with multiple sclerosis. V gene TRBV12-3 or TRBV12-4 combines with J gene TRBJ2-5; D not resolved. The CDR3 DNA is TGTGCCAGCAGCCGTCAGAGGGAGACCCAGTACTTC. Translated, it gives CASSRQRETQYF.